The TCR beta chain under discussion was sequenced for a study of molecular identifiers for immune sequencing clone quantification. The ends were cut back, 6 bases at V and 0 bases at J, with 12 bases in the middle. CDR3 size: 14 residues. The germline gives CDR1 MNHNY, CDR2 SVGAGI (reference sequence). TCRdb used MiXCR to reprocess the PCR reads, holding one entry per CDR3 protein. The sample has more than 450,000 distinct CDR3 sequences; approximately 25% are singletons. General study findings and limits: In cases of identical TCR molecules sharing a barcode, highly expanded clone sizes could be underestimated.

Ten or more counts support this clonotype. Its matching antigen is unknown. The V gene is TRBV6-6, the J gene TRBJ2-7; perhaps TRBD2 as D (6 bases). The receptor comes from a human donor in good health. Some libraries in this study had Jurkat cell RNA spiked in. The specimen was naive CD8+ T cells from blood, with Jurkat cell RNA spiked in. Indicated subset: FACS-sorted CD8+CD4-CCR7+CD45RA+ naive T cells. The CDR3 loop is CASRGGRYSYEQYF. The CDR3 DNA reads TGTGCCAGCAGGGGAGGACGGTACTCCTACGAGCAGTACTTC.